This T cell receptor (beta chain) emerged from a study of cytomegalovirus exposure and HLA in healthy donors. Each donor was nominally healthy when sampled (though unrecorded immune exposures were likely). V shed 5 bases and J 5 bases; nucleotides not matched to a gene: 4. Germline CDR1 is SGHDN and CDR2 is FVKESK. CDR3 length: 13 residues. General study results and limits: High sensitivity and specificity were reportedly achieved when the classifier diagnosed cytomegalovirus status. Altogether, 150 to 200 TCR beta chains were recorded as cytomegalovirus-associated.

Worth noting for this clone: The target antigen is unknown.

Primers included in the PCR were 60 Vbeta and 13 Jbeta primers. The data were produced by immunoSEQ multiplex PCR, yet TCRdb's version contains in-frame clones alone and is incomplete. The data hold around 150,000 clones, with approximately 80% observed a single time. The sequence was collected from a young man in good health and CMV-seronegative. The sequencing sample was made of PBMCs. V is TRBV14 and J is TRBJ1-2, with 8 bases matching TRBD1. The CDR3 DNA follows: TGTGCCAGCAGCGATGACAGGGGATATGGCTACACCTTC. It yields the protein CASSDDRGYGYTF.